These T cell receptor beta chains were read from a single sample in a study of blood T cell repertoires in COVID-19. The method was immunoSEQ multiplex PCR; TCRdb's version includes in-frame clones alone and lacks a portion of them. Here the sample spans some 170,000 clones, roughly four fifths being singletons. Sequencing used peripheral blood. Receptors originate from a man aged 55 to 70 with active or convalescent COVID-19. Both conserved end residues are part of each CDR3. A D gene is named only where the DNA matches it firmly. Size values are once, few and many counts, or a class for expanded clones, and some rows have none.

cdr3_aa: CASSVGSTYGYTF
cdr3_nt: TGTGCCAGCAGTGTCGGGTCGACCTATGGCTACACCTTC
v_call: TRBV25-1
clone_size: NA
d_call: NA
j_call: TRBJ1-2

cdr3_aa: CASNTGVDTGELFF
cdr3_nt: TGTGCCAGCAACACAGGGGTGGACACCGGGGAGCTGTTTTTT
v_call: TRBV2
clone_size: once
d_call: TRBD1
j_call: TRBJ2-2

cdr3_aa: CASSLGAEQYF
cdr3_nt: TGTGCCAGCAGCTTAGGGGCCGAGCAGTACTTC
v_call: TRBV7-8
clone_size: NA
d_call: NA
j_call: TRBJ2-7

cdr3_aa: CASSWGGADGELFF
cdr3_nt: TGCGCCAGCAGCTGGGGCGGGGCCGACGGGGAGCTGTTTTTT
v_call: TRBV4-1
clone_size: NA
d_call: NA
j_call: TRBJ2-2

cdr3_aa: CASITSGSYNEQFF
cdr3_nt: TGTGCCAGCATCACTAGCGGATCCTACAATGAGCAGTTCTTC
v_call: TRBV28
clone_size: once
d_call: TRBD2
j_call: TRBJ2-1

cdr3_aa: CATSLLGRAGEQYF
cdr3_nt: TGTGCCACCAGCCTCCTGGGCAGGGCAGGGGAGCAGTACTTC
v_call: TRBV15
clone_size: NA
d_call: NA
j_call: TRBJ2-7

cdr3_aa: CASSYGTGTANYGYTF
cdr3_nt: TGTGCCAGCAGTTACGGTACCGGGACAGCTAACTATGGCTACACCTTC
v_call: TRBV6-5
clone_size: NA
d_call: TRBD1
j_call: TRBJ1-2

cdr3_aa: CASSYPPDQPQHF
cdr3_nt: TGTGCCAGCAGTTACCCCCCCGATCAGCCCCAGCATTTT
v_call: TRBV6-5
clone_size: NA
d_call: NA
j_call: TRBJ1-5

cdr3_aa: CASSVGAAIGPQHF
cdr3_nt: TGTGCCAGCAGCGTAGGGGCCGCGATAGGGCCCCAGCATTTT
v_call: TRBV9
clone_size: few
d_call: NA
j_call: TRBJ1-5

cdr3_aa: CASDSSGYEQYF
cdr3_nt: TGTGCCAGCGATAGCTCGGGCTACGAGCAGTACTTC
v_call: TRBV28
clone_size: NA
d_call: NA
j_call: TRBJ2-7

cdr3_aa: CASSPGLGTYEQYF
cdr3_nt: TGTGCCAGCAGCCCGGGACTAGGGACCTACGAGCAGTACTTC
v_call: TRBV9
clone_size: NA
d_call: TRBD2
j_call: TRBJ2-7

cdr3_aa: CASSVVSGRAETQYF
cdr3_nt: TGTGCCAGCAGCGTAGTAAGCGGGAGAGCTGAGACCCAGTACTTC
v_call: TRBV9
clone_size: NA
d_call: TRBD2
j_call: TRBJ2-5

cdr3_aa: CASSLFVSGSYNEQFF
cdr3_nt: TGCGCCAGCAGTTTATTTGTGAGCGGCTCCTACAATGAGCAGTTCTTC
v_call: TRBV5-1
clone_size: NA
d_call: NA
j_call: TRBJ2-1

cdr3_aa: CASSRTDEKLFF
cdr3_nt: TGTGCCAGCAGCCGCACGGATGAAAAACTGTTTTTT
v_call: TRBV3-1/TRBV3-2
clone_size: NA
d_call: NA
j_call: TRBJ1-4

cdr3_aa: CASSEAGGADTQYF
cdr3_nt: TGTGCCAGCAGTGAGGCGGGGGGCGCAGATACGCAGTATTTT
v_call: TRBV6-4
clone_size: NA
d_call: TRBD2
j_call: TRBJ2-3

cdr3_aa: CASSWAGGTSGYTF
cdr3_nt: TGTGCCAGCAGTTGGGCAGGGGGCACGAGTGGCTACACCTTC
v_call: TRBV6-5
clone_size: NA
d_call: TRBD1
j_call: TRBJ1-2

cdr3_aa: CASSGLGFHEQYF
cdr3_nt: TGTGCCAGCTCGGGACTAGGGTTTCACGAGCAGTACTTC
v_call: TRBV28
clone_size: NA
d_call: TRBD2
j_call: TRBJ2-7

cdr3_aa: CASSSPGGDKNSPLHF
cdr3_nt: TGTGCCAGCAGCTCCCCCGGGGGGGACAAAAATTCACCCCTCCACTTT
v_call: TRBV3-1/TRBV3-2
clone_size: once
d_call: NA
j_call: TRBJ1-6

cdr3_aa: CASSLMAGRGTNEKLFF
cdr3_nt: TGTGCCAGCAGTCTTATGGCTGGGAGGGGGACTAATGAAAAACTGTTTTTT
v_call: TRBV28
clone_size: NA
d_call: NA
j_call: TRBJ1-4

cdr3_aa: CASSPPGTGGARAGGYTF
cdr3_nt: TGTGCCAGCTCACCACCGGGGACAGGGGGCGCCCGGGCGGGCGGCTACACCTTC
v_call: TRBV18
clone_size: NA
d_call: TRBD1
j_call: TRBJ1-2

cdr3_aa: CASSPETGTLYGYTF
cdr3_nt: TGTGCCAGTAGTCCGGAGACAGGAACCCTCTATGGCTACACCTTC
v_call: TRBV19
clone_size: NA
d_call: NA
j_call: TRBJ1-2

cdr3_aa: CASSLQGKRTEAFF
cdr3_nt: TGTGCCAGCAGCCTACAGGGGAAAAGAACTGAAGCTTTCTTT
v_call: TRBV7-9
clone_size: NA
d_call: TRBD1
j_call: TRBJ1-1

cdr3_aa: CASSLGGSTYEQYF
cdr3_nt: TGTGCCAGCAGCTTAGGCGGGAGTACCTACGAGCAGTACTTC
v_call: TRBV5-6
clone_size: NA
d_call: TRBD2
j_call: TRBJ2-7

cdr3_aa: CASSLPAGPNYNEQFF
cdr3_nt: TGTGCCAGCAGTTTACCGGCGGGTCCTAACTACAATGAGCAGTTCTTC
v_call: TRBV28
clone_size: few
d_call: NA
j_call: TRBJ2-1

cdr3_aa: CASSLSLPGGSGNTIYF
cdr3_nt: TGTGCCAGCAGCTTAAGCCTACCGGGGGGCTCTGGAAACACCATATATTTT
v_call: TRBV7-6
clone_size: few
d_call: NA
j_call: TRBJ1-3

cdr3_aa: CASSLMATTNNEQFF
cdr3_nt: TGTGCCAGCAGCTTAATGGCCACGACAAACAATGAGCAGTTCTTC
v_call: TRBV7-2
clone_size: NA
d_call: NA
j_call: TRBJ2-1

cdr3_aa: CASSRKGAGQPQHF
cdr3_nt: TGTGCCAGCAGTCGGAAGGGGGCCGGTCAGCCCCAGCATTTT
v_call: TRBV3-1/TRBV3-2
clone_size: NA
d_call: TRBD1
j_call: TRBJ1-5

cdr3_aa: CATSDSGLGTSGGTEAFF
cdr3_nt: TGTGCCACCAGTGATTCCGGGCTCGGGACATCAGGTGGGACTGAAGCTTTCTTT
v_call: TRBV24-1
clone_size: NA
d_call: NA
j_call: TRBJ1-1

cdr3_aa: CASSWGTEGNEQFF
cdr3_nt: TGTGCCAGCAGCTGGGGGACTGAGGGTAATGAGCAGTTCTTC
v_call: TRBV5-8
clone_size: NA
d_call: NA
j_call: TRBJ2-1

cdr3_aa: CASSQGLAGKETQYF
cdr3_nt: TGTGCCAGCAGCCAAGGACTAGCGGGAAAGGAGACCCAGTACTTC
v_call: TRBV7-2
clone_size: NA
d_call: TRBD2
j_call: TRBJ2-5

cdr3_aa: CASSTASSGRSYEQYF
cdr3_nt: TGCGCCAGCAGCACTGCGAGTAGCGGGAGGTCCTACGAGCAGTACTTC
v_call: TRBV5-1
clone_size: NA
d_call: TRBD2
j_call: TRBJ2-7

cdr3_aa: CASSLLNEQFF
cdr3_nt: TGTGCCAGCAGTCTTCTCAATGAGCAGTTCTTC
v_call: TRBV27
clone_size: NA
d_call: NA
j_call: TRBJ2-1

cdr3_aa: CSVEEGGGVQETQYF
cdr3_nt: TGCAGCGTTGAGGAGGGCGGGGGGGTTCAAGAGACCCAGTACTTC
v_call: TRBV29-1
clone_size: NA
d_call: TRBD2
j_call: TRBJ2-5

cdr3_aa: CASSPRTGASVNQPQHF
cdr3_nt: TGTGCCAGCAGCCCCCGGACAGGGGCCTCAGTAAATCAGCCCCAGCATTTT
v_call: TRBV5-5
clone_size: NA
d_call: TRBD1
j_call: TRBJ1-5

cdr3_aa: CASSRVSVNTEAFF
cdr3_nt: TGTGCCAGCAGTAGAGTCTCGGTGAACACTGAAGCTTTCTTT
v_call: TRBV28
clone_size: NA
d_call: NA
j_call: TRBJ1-1

cdr3_aa: CASSGLPKGEAFF
cdr3_nt: TGTGCCAGCAGTGGACTACCTAAAGGGGAAGCTTTCTTT
v_call: TRBV2
clone_size: NA
d_call: NA
j_call: TRBJ1-1

cdr3_aa: CASTLQGSYGYTF
cdr3_nt: TGTGCCAGCACCCTACAGGGTAGCTATGGCTACACCTTC
v_call: TRBV7-9
clone_size: NA
d_call: NA
j_call: TRBJ1-2

cdr3_aa: CASSRDRGNTGELFF
cdr3_nt: TGTGCCAGCAGCCGGGACAGGGGGAACACCGGGGAGCTGTTTTTT
v_call: TRBV6-5
clone_size: few
d_call: TRBD1
j_call: TRBJ2-2

cdr3_aa: CASSPRQGGGYTF
cdr3_nt: TGTGCCAGTAGTCCCCGGCAGGGCGGTGGCTACACCTTC
v_call: TRBV19
clone_size: NA
d_call: NA
j_call: TRBJ1-2

cdr3_aa: CASSQGDTQYF
cdr3_nt: TGTGCCAGTAGTCAGGGGGATACGCAGTATTTT
v_call: TRBV19
clone_size: NA
d_call: NA
j_call: TRBJ2-3

cdr3_aa: CASSFATSGRRRTGELFF
cdr3_nt: TGTGCCAGCAGTTTCGCGACTAGCGGGAGAAGGCGCACCGGGGAGCTGTTTTTT
v_call: TRBV11-2
clone_size: NA
d_call: TRBD2
j_call: TRBJ2-2

cdr3_aa: CASSQVFRLENNEQFF
cdr3_nt: TGTGCCAGCAGCCAAGTTTTCAGGTTGGAAAACAATGAGCAGTTCTTC
v_call: TRBV3-1/TRBV3-2
clone_size: NA
d_call: NA
j_call: TRBJ2-1

cdr3_aa: CASSLSRGNYGYTF
cdr3_nt: TGTGCCAGCAGCCTCTCTCGGGGTAACTATGGCTACACCTTC
v_call: TRBV11-2
clone_size: NA
d_call: NA
j_call: TRBJ1-2

cdr3_aa: CAIRNLQGYGTEAFF
cdr3_nt: TGTGCCATCAGAAACCTACAGGGGTATGGCACTGAAGCTTTCTTT
v_call: TRBV10-3
clone_size: few
d_call: TRBD1
j_call: TRBJ1-1

cdr3_aa: CASSLSTGSNEQFF
cdr3_nt: TGTGCCAGCAGCTTATCGACAGGGAGCAATGAGCAGTTCTTC
v_call: TRBV7-2
clone_size: NA
d_call: TRBD1
j_call: TRBJ2-1

cdr3_aa: CASSQGQGSYEQYF
cdr3_nt: TGTGCCAGCAGCCAAGGACAGGGTTCCTACGAGCAGTACTTC
v_call: TRBV5-6
clone_size: NA
d_call: TRBD1
j_call: TRBJ2-7

cdr3_aa: CATSRDRVNIQYF
cdr3_nt: TGTGCCACCAGCAGAGATCGAGTAAACATTCAGTACTTC
v_call: TRBV15
clone_size: NA
d_call: NA
j_call: TRBJ2-4

cdr3_aa: CASSPPGQGVDTQYF
cdr3_nt: TGTGCCAGCTCACCACCGGGACAGGGGGTAGATACGCAGTATTTT
v_call: TRBV18
clone_size: NA
d_call: TRBD1
j_call: TRBJ2-3

cdr3_aa: CASSPPNRRNEKLFF
cdr3_nt: TGTGCCAGCTCACCACCGAACAGGCGGAATGAAAAACTGTTTTTT
v_call: TRBV18
clone_size: NA
d_call: NA
j_call: TRBJ1-4

cdr3_aa: CASSLPAGLNTGELFF
cdr3_nt: TGTGCCAGCAGCTTACCAGCGGGACTAAACACCGGGGAGCTGTTTTTT
v_call: TRBV7-9
clone_size: NA
d_call: TRBD2
j_call: TRBJ2-2

cdr3_aa: CASRATGVGQPQHF
cdr3_nt: TGTGCCAGTAGGGCAACAGGGGTCGGACAGCCCCAGCATTTT
v_call: TRBV19
clone_size: NA
d_call: TRBD1
j_call: TRBJ1-5

cdr3_aa: CAISESGDSNQPQHF
cdr3_nt: TGTGCCATCAGTGAGTCAGGGGATAGCAATCAGCCCCAGCATTTT
v_call: TRBV10-3
clone_size: NA
d_call: NA
j_call: TRBJ1-5

cdr3_aa: CASSEYSSVKDGYTF
cdr3_nt: TGTGCCAGCAGTGAGTACAGTAGTGTTAAGGATGGCTACACCTTC
v_call: TRBV27
clone_size: once
d_call: NA
j_call: TRBJ1-2